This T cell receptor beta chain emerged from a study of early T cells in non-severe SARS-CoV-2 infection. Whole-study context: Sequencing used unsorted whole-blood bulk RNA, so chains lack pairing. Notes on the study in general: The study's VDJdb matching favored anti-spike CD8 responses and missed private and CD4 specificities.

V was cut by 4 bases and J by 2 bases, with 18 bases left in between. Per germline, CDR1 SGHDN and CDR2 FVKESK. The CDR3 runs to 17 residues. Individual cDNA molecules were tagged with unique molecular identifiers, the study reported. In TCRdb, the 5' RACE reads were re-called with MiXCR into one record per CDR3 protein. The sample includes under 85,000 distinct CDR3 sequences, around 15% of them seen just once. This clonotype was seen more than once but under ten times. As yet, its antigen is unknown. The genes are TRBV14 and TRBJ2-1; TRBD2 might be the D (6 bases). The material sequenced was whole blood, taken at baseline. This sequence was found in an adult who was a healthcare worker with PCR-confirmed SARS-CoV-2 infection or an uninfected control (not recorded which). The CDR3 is CASSRTRGSGPYNEQFF. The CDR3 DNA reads TGTGCCAGCAGCCGGACAAGAGGTAGCGGCCCCTACAATGAGCAGTTCTTC.